This T cell receptor beta chain was retrieved from a study of a mutant IDH1 vaccine in newly diagnosed glioma. Study details: Each patient was administered eight vaccinations, scheduled in weeks 1, 3, 5, 7, 11, 15, 19 and 23. With temozolomide cycles, or 4-6 weeks after radiotherapy alone, vaccination was started.

Only in-frame clones appear in the TCRdb table, and some are missing; sequencing was by immunoSEQ multiplex PCR. The sample shows around 36,000 clones, approximately 89% of them seen only once. Trimming cost V 6 bases and J 7 bases, with 16 bases left between them. CDR1 is MNHEY and CDR2 is SVGAGI in the germline V gene. The CDR3 totals 15 residues. The time point denotes: week 5, during vaccination. Topical imiquimod accompanied each vaccine dose, which consisted of 300 ug of mutant IDH1 20-mer peptide. New IDH1-mutant, ATRX-lost WHO grade 3 or 4 astrocytomas occurred in donors. On this clone itself: The antigen remains unidentified.

The specimen comprised PBMCs, sampled from a glioma patient whose treatment included an IDH1 peptide vaccine. This chain uses TRBV6-5 with TRBJ1-6; D might be TRBD1 (6 bases). This TCR derives from a man over 45 with glioma. CDR3: CASRGGGQGNSPLHF. The CDR3, as DNA: TGTGCCAGCAGGGGGGGCGGGCAAGGAAATTCACCCCTCCACTTT.